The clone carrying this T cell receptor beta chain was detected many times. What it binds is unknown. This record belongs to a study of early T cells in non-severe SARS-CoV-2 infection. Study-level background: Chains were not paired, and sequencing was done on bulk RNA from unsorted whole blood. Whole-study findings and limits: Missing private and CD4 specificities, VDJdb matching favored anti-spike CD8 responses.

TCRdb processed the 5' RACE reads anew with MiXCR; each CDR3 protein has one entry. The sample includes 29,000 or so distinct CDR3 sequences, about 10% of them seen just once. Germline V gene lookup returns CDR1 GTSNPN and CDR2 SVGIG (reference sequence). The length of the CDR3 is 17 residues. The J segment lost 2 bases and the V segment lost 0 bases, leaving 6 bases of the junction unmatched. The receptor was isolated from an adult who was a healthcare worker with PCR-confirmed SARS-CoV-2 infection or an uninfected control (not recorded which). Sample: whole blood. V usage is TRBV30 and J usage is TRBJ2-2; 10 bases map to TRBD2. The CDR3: CAWSVPSGGVNTGELFF. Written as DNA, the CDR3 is TGTGCCTGGAGTGTACCCAGCGGGGGGGTTAACACCGGGGAGCTGTTTTTT.